The 18 T cell receptor beta chains reported below all come from one sample, sequenced in a study of Graves' ophthalmopathy and Graves' hyperthyroidism. The authors amplified TCR beta CDR3 regions, and they did so from RNA transcripts for repertoire sequencing. RT-PCR with HTBI primers came first, then second-round multiplex PCR. In TCRdb, the multiplex PCR reads were re-called with MiXCR into one record per CDR3 protein. The table has about 210,000 distinct CDR3 sequences, 25% to 30% seen once. Sequencing was performed on peripheral blood. Source of these receptors: a man aged 50-60 years with Graves' ophthalmopathy.

This clonotype has at least ten counts. V usage is TRBV4-1 and J usage is TRBJ2-7; possible D gene TRBD2, 6 bases. This CDR3 has 17 residues. Germline CDR1 reads MGHRA; CDR2 reads YSYEKL. The V end lost 4 bases, the J end lost 2 bases, and 21 bases lay between the germline ends. The CDR3 nucleotides read TGCGCCAGCAGCCCGGTCCGGGACTCCATGGTAACCTACGAGCAGTACTTC. Protein sequence: CASSPVRDSMVTYEQYF.

The V call is TRBV6-5, the J call TRBJ2-7, with D possibly matching TRBD1 (6 bases). Germline CDR1 reads MNHEY; CDR2 reads SVGAGI. V shed 4 bases and J shed 2 bases, with 12 bases lying between them. The CDR3 covers 14 residues. The CDR3 DNA sequence: TGTGCCAGCAGTTGGCGACAGGTACCCTACGAGCAGTACTTC. Amino acids: CASSWRQVPYEQYF.

The rearrangement joins TRBV15 to TRBJ2-1; 8 bases line up with TRBD1. Trimming at V came to 2 bases and at J to 3 bases, leaving 3 bases not matched to a gene. Germline CDR1 is LNHNV and CDR2 is YYDKDF (reference sequence). The CDR3 is 15 amino acids. CDR3 residues: CATSRHDRGYNEQFF. For the CDR3, the DNA is TGTGCCACCAGCAGACATGACAGGGGCTACAATGAGCAGTTCTTC.

This clonotype was seen a handful of times. V is TRBV7-2 and J is TRBJ2-5; D is unclear. The CDR3 extends over 15 amino acids. Trimming removed 4 bases at V and 3 bases at J, with 15 bases between. The germline CDR1 and CDR2 sequences are SGHTA and FQGNSA. CDR3 sequence reads: CASSSPQTGKETQYF. The DNA of the CDR3 is TGTGCCAGCAGCTCCCCCCAGACTGGAAAAGAGACCCAGTACTTC.

The table lists this clonotype with many counts. J is TRBJ2-7 and V is TRBV11-2; D is unclear. The V gene's germline CDR1 is SGHAT and CDR2 FQNNGV. The CDR3 runs to 14 residues. With 2 bases removed from V and 5 bases from J, the gap between germline ends came to 13 bases. In DNA, the CDR3 is TGTGCCAGCAGCTTATGGGAACGTTCTAACGAGCAGTACTTC. Residues: CASSLWERSNEQYF.

V gene TRBV28 combines with J gene TRBJ1-1; D perhaps matches TRBD1 (5 bases). The CDR3 is made up of 14 amino acids. The germline V gene has CDR1 MDHEN and CDR2 SYDVKM. Trimming cost V 2 bases and J 4 bases, with 11 bases left between them. For the CDR3, the DNA is TGTGCCAGCAGTTTAGGGGGAGACGTCACTGAAGCTTTCTTT. Protein sequence: CASSLGGDVTEAFF.

This clonotype appeared many times. This sequence joins TRBV5-1 and TRBJ2-3; D is perhaps TRBD1 (6 bases). The CDR3 is made up of 13 amino acids. Germline V gene lookup returns CDR1 SGHRS and CDR2 YFSETQ. Trimming shortened V by 2 bases and J by 10 bases, and 14 bases separated the two germline ends. Here the CDR3 reads CASSFPYREPQYF. In DNA, the CDR3 is TGCGCCAGCAGCTTTCCCTACAGGGAACCGCAGTATTTT.

This clonotype was counted ten times or more. The chain joins TRBV13 to TRBJ2-5; 8 nucleotides match TRBD2. CDR1 is PRHDT, CDR2 FYEKMQ, per germline (reference sequence). The CDR3 totals 15 residues. V lost 5 bases to trimming and J lost 2 bases; unmatched junction nucleotides: 7. The chain's CDR3 is CASSPTSAPQETQYF. The CDR3 DNA follows: TGTGCCAGCAGCCCGACTAGCGCCCCGCAAGAGACCCAGTACTTC.

The rearrangement uses TRBV2 and TRBJ2-7; 15 nucleotides line up with TRBD2. The CDR3 covers 17 residues. With 5 bases clipped from V and 6 bases from J, the junction kept 11 bases outside the gene matches. Germline V gene sequence: CDR1 SNHLY, CDR2 FYNNEI. CDR3 region: CASSTTPGLAGGSEQYF. Here the CDR3 DNA reads TGTGCCAGCAGTACTACACCTGGACTAGCGGGAGGGAGCGAGCAGTACTTC.

The table lists this clonotype with many counts. The J gene is TRBJ2-5, the V gene TRBV20-1; 9 bases fit TRBD2. Trimming cost V 5 bases and J 4 bases; bases outside gene matches: 2. The CDR3 is 12 amino acids. Germline CDR1 DFQATT, CDR2 SNEGSKA (reference sequence). The CDR3: CSAPSGVETQYF. Written as DNA, the CDR3 is TGCAGTGCTCCTAGCGGGGTAGAGACCCAGTACTTC.

This clonotype was picked up many times. The J gene is TRBJ1-5, the V gene TRBV19; 7 bases are shared with TRBD1. V trimming: 3 bases; J trimming: 1 base; junction bases outside the gene matches: 6. There are 16 residues in the CDR3. Germline CDR1 and CDR2: LNHDA and SQIVND (reference sequence). The DNA of the CDR3 is TGTGCCAGTAGTATCTCACAGGGGTACAGCAATCAGCCCCAGCATTTT. Amino acids: CASSISQGYSNQPQHF.

This clonotype showed up many times. This rearrangement joins TRBV7-8 to TRBJ1-5; maybe TRBD1 (5 bases). Germline V gene data show CDR1 as SGHVS and CDR2 as FQNEAQ. V was pared by 4 bases and J by 7 bases, with 17 bases between. The CDR3 is 15 amino acids. Here the CDR3 DNA reads TGTGCCAGCAGCTATAAGACAGTTACGGGCCAGCCCCAGCATTTT. Protein: CASSYKTVTGQPQHF.

This clonotype was observed at least ten times. V usage is TRBV12-3 or TRBV12-4 and J usage is TRBJ2-2; 12 bases are a match to TRBD2. The CDR3 is 16 amino acids. V was clipped by 3 bases and J by 5 bases; unmatched bases: 4. CDR3 sequence: CASSFLAGGPTGELFF. For the CDR3, the DNA is TGTGCCAGCAGTTTCCTAGCGGGAGGGCCTACCGGGGAGCTGTTTTTT.

There are many counts of this clonotype. The genes are TRBV27 and TRBJ1-2; 8 nucleotides line up with TRBD1. Per germline, CDR1 MNHEY and CDR2 SMNVEV (reference sequence). V shed 5 bases, J shed 0 bases, and the junction held 5 bases outside the gene matches. There are 15 residues in the CDR3. CDR3 protein: CASSQTGAANYGYTF. CDR3 nucleotides: TGTGCCAGCAGTCAGACAGGGGCCGCTAACTATGGCTACACCTTC.

The CDR3 loop is CASSLWDSKETQYF. The CDR3 nucleotides read TGTGCCAGCAGTTTATGGGACAGTAAAGAGACCCAGTACTTC. The chain carries TRBV28 and TRBJ2-5, with D possibly being TRBD1 (6 bases). Per germline, CDR1 MDHEN and CDR2 SYDVKM. There are 14 residues in the CDR3. The V end lost 0 bases, the J end lost 3 bases, and 8 bases lay between the germline ends.

The sample holds many counts of this clonotype. The chain combines TRBV12-3 or TRBV12-4 with TRBJ1-1, with a possible D match to TRBD1 (5 bases). V shed 8 bases and J shed 4 bases, with 11 bases lying between them. CDR3 length: 12 residues. The CDR3 DNA reads TGTGCCAGCGGGCAGGGAGTCACTGAAGCTTTCTTT. Encoded protein: CASGQGVTEAFF.

This clonotype appeared many times. The chain has TRBV20-1 and TRBJ1-1; TRBD1 is a possible D gene (6 bases). CDR3 size: 13 residues. CDR1 is DFQATT and CDR2 is SNEGSKA in the germline V gene (reference sequence). V lost 5 bases to trimming and J lost 10 bases, with 20 bases between them. The CDR3 sequence: CSAATGKGIGAFF. The CDR3 DNA reads as TGCAGTGCTGCCACAGGGAAGGGGATCGGAGCTTTCTTT.

Ten or more counts support this clonotype. The chain employs TRBV29-1 and TRBJ2-5; the match to TRBD1 covers 7 bases. The CDR3 is 11 amino acids. The germline V gene has CDR1 SQVTM and CDR2 ANQGSEA. After removal of 5 bases from V and 4 bases from J, the junction contained 1 base not matched to a gene. CDR3 in amino acids: CSVTGVETQYF. The CDR3 nucleotides read TGCAGCGTTACAGGGGTAGAGACCCAGTACTTC.